This entry features one T cell receptor beta chain sequence. One end of the junction is discordant with germline, which a read error may explain. The protocol was immunoSEQ multiplex PCR, while the TCRdb copy is restricted to in-frame clones and leaves out a portion. Among over 60,000 clones, nearly 90% were seen once, and the ten largest hold roughly 4.8%. This specimen belongs to a study of blood T cell repertoires in COVID-19. Looking at the study overall: PBMCs, B-cell-depleted T cells, or T cells provided the cDNA or gDNA that made up the material.

CDR1 is SNHLY, CDR2 FYNNEI, per germline. The CDR3 has 14 residues. The clonotype originates from a man in his fifties with acute or convalescent COVID-19. V is TRBV2 and J is TRBJ2-1, with D perhaps given as TRBD1 or TRBD2 (7 bases each). Material for sequencing was peripheral blood. Here the CDR3 DNA reads TGTGCCAGCAGTCAAGCGGGACAGAACAATGAGCAGTTCTTC. Translating it yields CASSQAGQNNEQFF.